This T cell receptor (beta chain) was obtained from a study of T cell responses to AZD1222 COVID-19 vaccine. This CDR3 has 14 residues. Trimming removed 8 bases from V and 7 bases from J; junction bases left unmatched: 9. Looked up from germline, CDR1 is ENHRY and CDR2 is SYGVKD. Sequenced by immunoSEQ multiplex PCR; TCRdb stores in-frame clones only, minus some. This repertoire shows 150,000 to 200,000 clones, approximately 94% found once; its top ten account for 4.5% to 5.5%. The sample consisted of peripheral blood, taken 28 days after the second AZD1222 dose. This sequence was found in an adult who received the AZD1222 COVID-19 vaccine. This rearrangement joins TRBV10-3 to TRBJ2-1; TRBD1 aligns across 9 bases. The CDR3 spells CAIRGTGYGNEQFF. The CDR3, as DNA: TGTGCCATCCGAGGGACAGGGTATGGGAATGAGCAGTTCTTC.